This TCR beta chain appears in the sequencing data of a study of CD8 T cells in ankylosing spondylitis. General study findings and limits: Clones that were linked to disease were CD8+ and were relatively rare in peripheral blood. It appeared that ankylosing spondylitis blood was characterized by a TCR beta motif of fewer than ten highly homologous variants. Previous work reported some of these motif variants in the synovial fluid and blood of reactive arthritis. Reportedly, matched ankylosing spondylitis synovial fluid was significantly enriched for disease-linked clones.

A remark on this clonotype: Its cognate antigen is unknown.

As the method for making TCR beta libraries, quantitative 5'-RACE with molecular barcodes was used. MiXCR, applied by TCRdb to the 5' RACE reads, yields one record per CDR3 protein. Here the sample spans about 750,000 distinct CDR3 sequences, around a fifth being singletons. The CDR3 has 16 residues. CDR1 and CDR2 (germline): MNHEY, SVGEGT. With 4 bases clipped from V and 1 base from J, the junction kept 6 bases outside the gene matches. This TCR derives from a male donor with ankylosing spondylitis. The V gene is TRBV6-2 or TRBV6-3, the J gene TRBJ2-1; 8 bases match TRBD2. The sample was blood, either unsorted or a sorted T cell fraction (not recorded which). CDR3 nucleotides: TGTGCCAGCAGTTTAAGGACTAGCCGTTCCTACAATGAGCAGTTCTTC. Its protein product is CASSLRTSRSYNEQFF.